Below, one T cell receptor beta chain is given with its context. Both 60 Vbeta primers and 13 Jbeta primers went into the PCR. Produced via immunoSEQ multiplex PCR; TCRdb's table is partial and in-frame only. The table includes 100,000 to 150,000 clones, about three quarters detected once. This entry belongs to a study of cytomegalovirus exposure and HLA in healthy donors. The TCR comes from a woman under 40 in good health and CMV-seronegative. Sequencing was done on a sample of PBMCs.

The DNA of the CDR3 is TGTGCCAGCAGCCGCGGGACGCATAATGAAAAACTGTTTTTT. Amino acids: CASSRGTHNEKLFF. The gene calls are TRBV28 and TRBJ1-4, with D perhaps matching TRBD1 (5 bases). The CDR3 runs 14 residues. From germline, CDR1 is MDHEN and CDR2 SYDVKM. V gave up 6 bases and J gave up 4 bases, with 12 bases separating them.